This entry is about one T cell receptor beta chain. Its cognate antigen is unknown. TCRdb recomputed calls from the RT-PCR reads with MiXCR, one row per CDR3 protein. The sample includes about 800,000 distinct CDR3 sequences, approximately 22% of them seen just once. The data belong to a study of response to subunit inactivated influenza vaccine. Germline CDR1 SGHKS, CDR2 YYEKEE (reference sequence). The CDR3 is 16 amino acids. Losses at the gene ends were 7 bases for V and 4 bases for J; bases not matched to a gene: 10. Whole-study results and caveats: It was the authors' suggestion that each seasonal influenza vaccination recruits few new T cells.

J is TRBJ2-1 and V is TRBV5-5; 11 nucleotides line up with TRBD1. The sequence derives from a man aged 50 or older who received an inactivated influenza vaccine. Sequencing was performed on PBMCs from blood, taken 5 days after vaccination. The CDR3 bases are TGTGCCAGCGGCAGATCCGGGACAGGGGGTTACAATGAGCAGTTCTTC. Protein product: CASGRSGTGGYNEQFF.